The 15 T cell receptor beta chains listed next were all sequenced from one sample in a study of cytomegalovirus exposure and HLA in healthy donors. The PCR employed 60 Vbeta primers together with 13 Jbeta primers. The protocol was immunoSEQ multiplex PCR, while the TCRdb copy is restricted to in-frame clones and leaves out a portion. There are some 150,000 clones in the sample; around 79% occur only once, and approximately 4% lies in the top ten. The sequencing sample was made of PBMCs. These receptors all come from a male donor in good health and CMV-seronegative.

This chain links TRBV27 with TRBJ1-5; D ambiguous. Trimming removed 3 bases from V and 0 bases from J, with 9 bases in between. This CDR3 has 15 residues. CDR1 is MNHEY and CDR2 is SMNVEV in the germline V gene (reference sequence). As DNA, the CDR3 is TGTGCCAGCAGTTTTAAGCCTTATAGCAATCAGCCCCAGCATTTT. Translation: CASSFKPYSNQPQHF.

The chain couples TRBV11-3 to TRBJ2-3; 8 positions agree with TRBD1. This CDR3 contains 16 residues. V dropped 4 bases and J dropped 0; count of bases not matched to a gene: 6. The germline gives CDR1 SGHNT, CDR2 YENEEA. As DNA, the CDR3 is TGTGCCAGCAGCTCCTCCAGGGGGCAAAGCACAGATACGCAGTATTTT. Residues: CASSSSRGQSTDTQYF.

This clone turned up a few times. The CDR3 loop reads CASSESAGVPGYTF. The CDR3 nucleotides read TGTGCCAGCAGTGAATCGGCGGGCGTACCTGGCTACACCTTC. The gene calls are TRBV25-1 and TRBJ1-2; D ambiguous. Germline assignment: CDR1 MGHDK and CDR2 SYGVNS. CDR3 length equals 14 residues. The V gene lost 1 base and the J gene lost 7 bases, with 13 bases spanning the gap.

The CDR3 is CASRGTGAYSNQPQHF. In DNA, the CDR3 is TGTGCCAGCAGGGGGACAGGGGCCTATAGCAATCAGCCCCAGCATTTT. The J gene is TRBJ1-5, the V gene TRBV28; TRBD1 aligns across 10 bases. The V and J ends lost 6 bases and 0 bases, in that order; junction bases with no gene match: 5. Per germline, CDR1 MDHEN and CDR2 SYDVKM. The CDR3 runs to 16 residues.

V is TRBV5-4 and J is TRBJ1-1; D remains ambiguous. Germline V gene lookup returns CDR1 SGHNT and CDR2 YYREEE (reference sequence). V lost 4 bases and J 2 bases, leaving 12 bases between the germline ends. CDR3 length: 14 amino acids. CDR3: CASSPSPLNTEAFF. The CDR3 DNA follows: TGTGCCAGCAGCCCGTCCCCACTCAACACTGAAGCTTTCTTT.

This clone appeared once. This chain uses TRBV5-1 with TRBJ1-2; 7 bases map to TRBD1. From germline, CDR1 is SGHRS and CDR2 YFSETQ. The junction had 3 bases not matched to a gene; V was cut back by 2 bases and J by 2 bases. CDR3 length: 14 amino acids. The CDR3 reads CASSFGTVNYGYTF. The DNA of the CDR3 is TGCGCCAGCAGCTTCGGGACAGTCAACTATGGCTACACCTTC.

CDR3 sequence (DNA): TGTGCCAGCAGCCGGACAGGGAACGGCTACACCTTC. Protein product: CASSRTGNGYTF. The chain couples TRBV11-2 to TRBJ1-2; TRBD1 agrees at 8 bases. Looked up from germline, CDR1 is SGHAT and CDR2 is FQNNGV. The V and J ends lost 5 bases and 8 bases, in that order; junction bases with no gene match: 4. The CDR3 extends over 12 amino acids.

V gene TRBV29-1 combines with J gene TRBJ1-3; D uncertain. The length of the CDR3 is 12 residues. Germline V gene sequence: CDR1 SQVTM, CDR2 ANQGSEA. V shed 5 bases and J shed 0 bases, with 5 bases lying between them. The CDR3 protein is CSVISSGNTIYF. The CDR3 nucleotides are TGCAGCGTTATCTCCTCTGGAAACACCATATATTTT.

Here the CDR3 reads CASSLNQDNQPQHF. The DNA for the CDR3 is TGTGCCAGCAGCTTAAACCAGGACAATCAGCCCCAGCATTTT. The V call is TRBV11-2, the J call TRBJ1-5; D not certain. The V end lost 2 bases, the J end lost 3 bases, and 8 bases lay between the germline ends. Germline V gene sequence: CDR1 SGHAT, CDR2 FQNNGV. The CDR3 consists of 14 residues.

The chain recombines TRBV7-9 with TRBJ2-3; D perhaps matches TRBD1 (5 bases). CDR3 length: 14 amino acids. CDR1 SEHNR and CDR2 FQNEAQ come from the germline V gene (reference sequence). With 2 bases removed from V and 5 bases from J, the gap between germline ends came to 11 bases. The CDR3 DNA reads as TGTGCCAGCAGCTTATCACAGGTACGAGATACGCAGTATTTT. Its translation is CASSLSQVRDTQYF.

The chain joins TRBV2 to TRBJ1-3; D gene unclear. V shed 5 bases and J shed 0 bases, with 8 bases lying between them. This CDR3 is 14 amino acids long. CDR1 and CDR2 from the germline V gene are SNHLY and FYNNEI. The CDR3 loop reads CASSRTYSGNTIYF. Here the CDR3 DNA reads TGTGCCAGCAGTCGCACATACTCTGGAAACACCATATATTTT.

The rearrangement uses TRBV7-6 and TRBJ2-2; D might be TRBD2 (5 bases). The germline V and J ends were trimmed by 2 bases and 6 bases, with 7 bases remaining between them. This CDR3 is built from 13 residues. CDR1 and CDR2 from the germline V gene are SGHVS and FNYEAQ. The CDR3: CASSLTRAGELFF. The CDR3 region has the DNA TGTGCCAGCAGCTTAACTAGAGCCGGGGAGCTGTTTTTT.

DNA of the CDR3: TGCGCCAGCAGCTATACTAGCGGGGGGAACAATGAGCAGTTCTTC. It encodes CASSYTSGGNNEQFF. The chain joins TRBV5-1 to TRBJ2-1; TRBD2 matches 12 bases. After removal of 3 bases from V and 5 bases from J, the junction contained 3 bases not matched to a gene. Germline values: CDR1 SGHRS, CDR2 YFSETQ. The CDR3 consists of 15 residues.

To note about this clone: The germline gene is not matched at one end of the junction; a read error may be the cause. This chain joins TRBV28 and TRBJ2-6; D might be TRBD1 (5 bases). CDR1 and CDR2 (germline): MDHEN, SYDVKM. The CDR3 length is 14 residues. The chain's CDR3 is CASSNSIGANGLTF. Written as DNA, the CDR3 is TGTGCCAGCAGTAACAGCATTGGGGCCAACGGCCTGACTTTC.

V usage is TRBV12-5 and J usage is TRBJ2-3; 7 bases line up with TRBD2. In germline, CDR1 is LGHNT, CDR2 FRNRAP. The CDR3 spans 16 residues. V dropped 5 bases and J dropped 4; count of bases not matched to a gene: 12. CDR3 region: CASGQTGTMYSDTQYF. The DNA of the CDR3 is TGTGCTAGTGGTCAAACCGGGACTATGTATTCAGATACGCAGTATTTT.